Listed below are T cell receptor beta chains from one sample, sequenced in a study of T cell repertoires in cytomegalovirus infection. TCRdb independently ran MiXCR on the reads; one entry per CDR3 protein. The data hold approximately 500,000 distinct CDR3 sequences, with more than 15% observed a single time. Specimen: CD8+ T cells from PBMCs. The receptor source for this set is a human donor in good health (CMV status not recorded). Some clones in this sample may be carry-over from other donors' samples. CDR3s include the opening cysteine and the closing phenylalanine or tryptophan. The D gene is left open where the match is weak. Only some rows state a clone size, as once, few, many or a class for expanded clones.

J	D	V	size	CDR3	DNA
TRBJ2-3	-	TRBV12-3/TRBV12-4	few	CASRGTLTDTQYF	TGTGCCAGCAGAGGGACCCTCACAGATACGCAGTATTTT
TRBJ1-6	-	TRBV10-3	many	CAINPGRYNSPLHF	TGTGCCATCAACCCAGGAAGATACAATTCACCCCTCCACTTT
TRBJ2-7	TRBD1	TRBV4-1	-	CASSQDGDRGFYEQYF	TGCGCCAGCAGCCAAGATGGGGACAGGGGATTCTACGAGCAGTACTTC
TRBJ2-7	-	TRBV15	few	CATSLGQRRVEQYF	TGTGCCACCAGCTTAGGACAGCGGCGTGTGGAGCAGTACTTC
TRBJ2-7	TRBD2	TRBV27	many	CASSLGGEGYEQYF	TGTGCCAGCAGTTTAGGAGGGGAGGGCTACGAGCAGTACTTC
TRBJ1-1	TRBD1	TRBV7-2	many	CASSPWTGFVNTEAFF	TGTGCCAGCAGCCCTTGGACAGGGTTTGTGAACACTGAAGCTTTCTTT
TRBJ1-5	TRBD1	TRBV10-2	many	CASSTDRGRGQPQHF	TGCGCCAGCAGCACGGACAGGGGCAGGGGTCAGCCCCAGCATTTT
TRBJ1-6	-	TRBV12-3/TRBV12-4	many	CASSFGGSESPLHF	TGTGCCAGCAGTTTCGGAGGGTCGGAGTCACCCCTCCACTTT
TRBJ1-2	-	TRBV28	-	CASSLPEGYYGYTF	TGTGCCAGCAGTTTACCGGAGGGTTACTATGGCTACACCTTC
TRBJ2-7	TRBD2	TRBV12-3/TRBV12-4	many	CASSLGGGIPGEQYF	TGTGCCAGCAGTCTTGGGGGGGGGATACCCGGAGAGCAGTACTTC
TRBJ1-2	TRBD1	TRBV12-5	-	CASGRWDRYYGYTF	TGTGCTAGTGGCCGATGGGACAGATACTATGGCTACACCTTC
TRBJ2-7	TRBD2	TRBV4-2	-	CASSQGGSGRGPEQYF	TGTGCCAGCAGCCAAGGTGGTAGCGGGAGGGGTCCCGAGCAGTACTTC
TRBJ2-7	-	TRBV9	-	CASSHPPAYEQYF	TGTGCCAGCAGCCATCCCCCGGCCTACGAGCAGTACTTC
TRBJ2-3	TRBD2	TRBV12-3/TRBV12-4	-	CASTPGGGKNTQYF	TGTGCCAGCACCCCGGGGGGGGGCAAGAATACGCAGTATTTT
TRBJ1-3	-	TRBV7-2	many	CASSLIMFTADFSGNTIYF	TGTGCCAGCAGCTTAATAATGTTTACAGCAGACTTCTCTGGAAACACCATATATTTT
TRBJ2-1	-	TRBV4-3	-	CASSPDYPDPYNEQFF	TGCGCCAGCAGCCCGGACTACCCCGATCCCTACAATGAGCAGTTCTTC
TRBJ2-2	TRBD1	TRBV19	-	CATSPETGGLAGELFF	TGTGCCACCTCCCCCGAGACAGGGGGCTTGGCCGGGGAGCTGTTTTTT
TRBJ2-7	TRBD1	TRBV15	-	CATSRDVTGGYEQYF	TGTGCCACCAGCAGAGATGTTACAGGGGGCTACGAGCAGTACTTC
TRBJ1-2	-	TRBV29-1	few	CSVETRDGYTF	TGCAGCGTTGAAACAAGGGATGGCTACACCTTC
TRBJ1-5	-	TRBV27	many	CASSVRASNQPQHF	TGTGCCAGCAGTGTAAGGGCTAGCAATCAGCCCCAGCATTTT
TRBJ2-5	-	TRBV3-1	-	CASSPRGGGAGETQYF	TGTGCCAGCAGCCCCCGAGGCGGCGGGGCCGGGGAGACCCAGTACTTC
TRBJ2-3	TRBD1	TRBV4-1	-	CASSPGQGASPSPDTQCF	TGCGCCAGCAGCCCTGGACAGGGGGCGTCCCCCTCGCCAGATACGCAGTGTTTT
TRBJ1-1	TRBD1	TRBV20-1	-	CSARNRDSLQNTEAFF	TGCAGTGCTAGAAACCGGGACAGCCTTCAAAACACTGAAGCTTTCTTT
TRBJ2-5	TRBD2	TRBV5-5	few	CASRNIAGGFQETQYF	TGTGCCAGCAGAAATATAGCGGGGGGATTCCAAGAGACCCAGTACTTC
TRBJ1-2	TRBD1	TRBV12-3/TRBV12-4	many	CASSPGQGPYGYTF	TGTGCCAGCAGTCCCGGACAGGGACCCTATGGCTACACCTTC
TRBJ2-2	-	TRBV11-3	many	CASSKTGELFF	TGTGCCAGCAGTAAAACGGGGGAGCTGTTTTTT
TRBJ2-1	-	TRBV6-5	-	CASGPGDNEQFF	TGTGCCAGCGGCCCCGGAGACAATGAGCAGTTCTTC
TRBJ1-1	-	TRBV25-1	-	CASIPGGPHTEAFF	TGTGCCAGCATCCCGGGGGGGCCCCACACTGAAGCTTTCTTT
TRBJ1-1	-	TRBV19	few	CASSQTGASEAFF	TGTGCCAGTAGTCAAACAGGAGCCTCTGAAGCTTTCTTT
TRBJ2-7	-	TRBV20-1	-	CSARGAYSYEQYF	TGCAGTGCTAGGGGTGCCTACTCCTACGAGCAGTACTTC
TRBJ2-3	-	TRBV19	-	CASSIRTSTDTQYF	TGTGCCAGTAGTATCCGGACTAGCACAGATACGCAGTATTTT
TRBJ2-2	TRBD2	TRBV5-1	-	CASSSSAGAYTTGELFF	TGCGCCAGCAGCAGTTCAGCGGGAGCCTACACCACCGGGGAGCTGTTTTTT
TRBJ2-2	TRBD2	TRBV6-6	few	CASSYSPGLGDTGELFF	TGTGCCAGCAGTTACTCACCGGGACTAGGGGACACCGGGGAGCTGTTTTTT
TRBJ2-3	-	TRBV7-9	-	CASSFDPRFGTDTQYF	TGTGCCAGCAGCTTCGACCCGCGGTTCGGCACAGATACGCAGTATTTT
TRBJ2-1	TRBD2	TRBV28	many	CASSPLNLAGVSYNEQFF	TGTGCCAGCAGTCCACTTAATCTAGCGGGAGTTTCCTACAATGAGCAGTTCTTC
TRBJ2-3	TRBD2	TRBV6-1	-	CASSGSGSYADTQYF	TGTGCCAGCAGTGGTAGCGGGAGCTATGCAGATACGCAGTATTTT
TRBJ1-1	TRBD1	TRBV7-8	many	CASSQGTGQGEAFF	TGTGCCAGCAGCCAAGGGACAGGGCAGGGTGAAGCTTTCTTT
TRBJ2-1	TRBD2	TRBV6-5	-	CASSYSREGHNEQFF	TGTGCCAGCAGTTACTCGCGGGAGGGCCACAATGAGCAGTTCTTC
TRBJ2-4	-	TRBV27	-	CASAGLGAKNIQYF	TGTGCCAGCGCCGGGTTGGGGGCAAAAAACATTCAGTACTTC
TRBJ1-2	-	TRBV9	few	CASSPRPDTF	TGTGCCAGCAGCCCCCGACCGGACACCTTC
TRBJ2-1	TRBD1	TRBV27	many	CASKDRTYNEQFF	TGTGCCAGTAAGGACAGGACCTACAATGAGCAGTTCTTC
TRBJ2-1	TRBD1	TRBV7-9	-	CASSLDRGPSEQFF	TGTGCCAGCAGCTTAGACAGGGGGCCGAGTGAGCAGTTCTTC
TRBJ2-5	TRBD2	TRBV7-2	many	CASSLTSGVRETQYF	TGTGCCAGCAGCTTGACTAGCGGGGTTAGGGAGACCCAGTACTTC
TRBJ2-1	-	TRBV20-1	few	CSGMRSGNEQFF	TGCAGTGGGATGAGGTCGGGCAATGAGCAGTTCTTC
TRBJ1-1	-	TRBV19	few	CASSTRKQVDTEAFF	TGTGCCAGTAGTACCCGAAAGCAGGTTGACACTGAAGCTTTCTTT
TRBJ2-7	-	TRBV7-9	-	CASSLDWKSGADEQYF	TGTGCCAGCAGCTTAGATTGGAAGTCCGGTGCGGACGAGCAGTACTTC
TRBJ1-4	-	TRBV7-9	many	CASRSQGPEEKLFF	TGTGCCAGCAGATCACAGGGTCCTGAGGAAAAACTGTTTTTT
TRBJ2-7	TRBD2	TRBV6-5	many	CASSYSTSGSYEQYF	TGTGCCAGCAGTTACTCGACTAGCGGGAGCTACGAGCAGTACTTC
TRBJ2-2	-	TRBV4-1	-	CATRYRAGEFSELFF	TGCGCCACCCGGTATAGGGCAGGGGAATTTTCGGAGCTGTTTTTT
TRBJ2-1	-	TRBV7-3	many	CASSSTGTSGNEQFF	TGTGCCAGCAGTTCCACAGGGACCTCTGGGAATGAGCAGTTCTTC
TRBJ2-3	-	TRBV7-3	many	CASSLTSPGDTQYF	TGTGCCAGCAGCTTAACGAGCCCCGGGGATACGCAGTATTTT
TRBJ1-1	-	TRBV7-6	many	CASSTGQLNTEAFF	TGTGCCAGCAGCACGGGGCAGTTGAACACTGAAGCTTTCTTT